The 21 T cell receptor beta chains in this list originate from one sample, sequenced in a study of cytomegalovirus exposure and HLA in healthy donors. A multiplex PCR was run with 60 Vbeta primers and 13 Jbeta primers. Profiling relied on immunoSEQ multiplex PCR, and the TCRdb table lists in-frame clones only, not all of them. The table has roughly 160,000 clones, roughly 80% seen once; the top ten hold about 4.8%. Sequencing was performed on PBMCs. Receptor source: a man aged 25 to 45 in good health and CMV-seronegative.

This clone appeared a single time. The chain carries TRBV25-1 and TRBJ2-1, with no clear D. Looked up from germline, CDR1 is MGHDK and CDR2 is SYGVNS. V was pared by 4 bases and J by 5 bases, with 9 bases between. CDR3 length: 13 amino acids. CDR3: CASSGYVDNEQFF. For the CDR3, the DNA is TGTGCCAGCAGTGGATACGTCGACAATGAGCAGTTCTTC.

V gene TRBV19 combines with J gene TRBJ1-1; 9 bases are a match to TRBD1. The CDR3 covers 15 residues. With 6 bases clipped from V and 1 base from J, the junction kept 6 bases outside the gene matches. Germline-derived CDR1 and CDR2 are LNHDA and SQIVND (reference sequence). The CDR3 DNA reads TGTGCCAGTAGGACATTGGACAGGGGGAACACTGAAGCTTTCTTT. The encoded protein is CASRTLDRGNTEAFF.

A note on this clone: The same CDR3 can be traced to other DNA sequences in this sample. The chain couples TRBV7-2 to TRBJ1-4; weak D call: TRBD1 (5 bases). Trimming shortened V by 2 bases and J by 0 bases, and 10 bases separated the two germline ends. Germline CDR1 is SGHTA and CDR2 is FQGNSA. CDR3 length: 16 amino acids. The CDR3 protein is CASSLTGLATNEKLFF. CDR3 bases: TGTGCCAGCAGCTTAACGGGACTTGCAACTAATGAAAAACTGTTTTTT.

The chain couples TRBV2 to TRBJ1-1; D perhaps matches TRBD1 (5 bases). V lost 4 bases and J 1 base, leaving 10 bases between the germline ends. Germline V gene lookup returns CDR1 SNHLY and CDR2 FYNNEI. The CDR3 totals 14 residues. The CDR3 region has the DNA TGTGCCAGCAGTGTAGGGGCGACGAACACTGAAGCTTTCTTT. Protein product: CASSVGATNTEAFF. Full variable domain (outside the CDR3, taken from reference TRBV2 and TRBJ1-1): EPEVTQTPSHQVTQMGQEVILRCVPISNHLYFYWYRQILGQKVEFLVSFYNNEISEKSEIFDDQFSVERPDGSNFTLKIRSTKLEDSAMYFCASSVGATNTEAFFGQGTRLTVV.

This clone has only one observation. The chain carries TRBV2 and TRBJ2-1; D is possibly TRBD2 (7 bases). Per the germline V gene, CDR1 is SNHLY and CDR2 is FYNNEI. This CDR3 is built from 21 residues. The V end was cut by 0 bases, the J end by 4 bases, with 28 bases between. The chain's CDR3 is CASSEALRFPTLGGGYNEQFF. CDR3 coding DNA: TGTGCCAGCAGTGAAGCGCTTCGGTTTCCTACTTTAGGGGGGGGTTACAATGAGCAGTTCTTC.

The chain links TRBV18 to TRBJ2-7, with 8 bases aligning to TRBD2. Germline CDR1 is KGHSH and CDR2 is LQKENI. The CDR3 sequence is 17 residues long. V shed 2 bases and J 3 bases; nucleotides not matched to a gene: 12. This CDR3 reads CASSPTIAERGFYEQYF. DNA for the CDR3: TGTGCCAGCTCACCAACCATCGCAGAGCGGGGGTTCTACGAGCAGTACTTC.

This clone was counted a few times. V usage is TRBV6-1 and J usage is TRBJ2-7; D may be TRBD2 (5 bases). Germline V gene sequence: CDR1 MNHNS, CDR2 SASEGT. This CDR3 is built from 15 residues. V dropped 4 bases and J dropped 0 bases, with 13 bases sitting between them. For the CDR3, the DNA is TGTGCCAGCAGTGTTAGGACTTCTTACTCCTACGAGCAGTACTTC. Residues: CASSVRTSYSYEQYF.

The rearrangement joins TRBV30 to TRBJ2-7; 8 nucleotides align to TRBD1. The CDR3 runs 12 residues. Per germline, CDR1 GTSNPN and CDR2 SVGIG (reference sequence). V lost 0 bases and J lost 6; bases outside the gene matches: 1. CDR3 sequence: CAWSVGQGEQYF. The CDR3 nucleotides are TGTGCCTGGAGTGTAGGACAGGGCGAGCAGTACTTC.

Turning to this clone: Other nucleotide sequences in the sample specify the same CDR3. J is TRBJ2-7 and V is TRBV19; a weak D match, TRBD1 (6 bases). CDR3 length: 16 residues. V was cut by 4 bases and J by 0 bases, with 16 bases left in between. The V gene's germline CDR1 is LNHDA and CDR2 SQIVND (reference sequence). The CDR3 protein is CASSTADRSGSYEQYF. The CDR3 DNA sequence: TGTGCCAGTAGTACCGCAGACAGGTCGGGCTCCTACGAGCAGTACTTC.

The rearrangement uses TRBV5-8 and TRBJ2-7, with TRBD1 matching over 7 bases. J was trimmed by 0 bases and V by 2 bases; bases with no gene match: 8. Germline V lookup: CDR1 SGHTS, CDR2 YDEGEE. The CDR3 is made up of 16 amino acids. The CDR3 DNA reads TGTGCCAGCAGCTTCGTCTTCGGGACAGCCTCCTACGAGCAGTACTTC. This sequence encodes CASSFVFGTASYEQYF.

V is TRBV27 and J is TRBJ1-2, with D hard to call. Germline V gene data show CDR1 as MNHEY and CDR2 as SMNVEV (reference sequence). The CDR3 has 13 residues. Trimming stripped 6 bases from V and 8 bases from J, with 16 bases between. This chain's CDR3 is CASRPADFWGYTF. CDR3 DNA: TGTGCCAGCAGGCCGGCGGACTTCTGGGGCTACACCTTC.

The rearrangement uses TRBV10-3 and TRBJ1-1, with 9 positions matching TRBD1. The length of the CDR3 is 16 residues. Germline V gene sequence: CDR1 ENHRY, CDR2 SYGVKD. After removal of 2 bases from V and 6 bases from J, the junction contained 10 bases not matched to a gene. The CDR3 region has the DNA TGTGCCATCAGTGAGACAGGACAGGGGAGGATCGCTGAAGCTTTCTTT. This sequence encodes CAISETGQGRIAEAFF.

The chain uses TRBV5-8 and TRBJ2-1, with a possible D match to TRBD1 (6 bases). Germline-derived CDR1 and CDR2 are SGHTS and YDEGEE. V dropped 4 bases and J dropped 4 bases, with 12 bases sitting between them. The CDR3 runs 14 residues. In DNA, the CDR3 is TGTGCCAGCAGCCCCGGGACAAGATACAATGAGCAGTTCTTC. The encoded protein is CASSPGTRYNEQFF. Full variable domain (rest looked up from reference TRBV5-8 and TRBJ2-1): EAGVTQSPTHLIKTRGQQATLRCSPISGHTSVYWYQQALGLGLQFLLWYDEGEERNRGNFPPRFSGRQFPNYSSELNVNALELEDSALYLCASSPGTRYNEQFFGPGTRLTVL.

V usage is TRBV28 and J usage is TRBJ1-6; 8 bases map to TRBD1. After removal of 0 bases from V and 10 bases from J, the junction contained 2 bases not matched to a gene. In germline, CDR1 is MDHEN, CDR2 SYDVKM. This CDR3 comprises 14 residues. Here the CDR3 DNA reads TGTGCCAGCAGTTTATGGACAGGGGAGTCACCCCTCCACTTT. Translated: CASSLWTGESPLHF.

The table lists this clone with a count of one. The chain links TRBV19 to TRBJ2-2, with D possibly matching TRBD2 (5 bases). The CDR3 covers 15 residues. CDR1 LNHDA and CDR2 SQIVND come from the germline V gene (reference sequence). V gave up 1 base and J gave up 2 bases, with 8 bases separating them. The CDR3: CASSIVSGNTGELFF. CDR3 bases: TGTGCCAGTAGTATAGTAAGCGGAAACACCGGGGAGCTGTTTTTT.

The genes are TRBV14 and TRBJ2-5, with D maybe TRBD2 (5 bases). In germline, CDR1 is SGHDN, CDR2 FVKESK. This CDR3 has 16 amino acids. V was cut by 0 bases and J by 1 base, with 12 bases left in between. The CDR3 region is CASSQDLTGIQETQYF. In DNA, the CDR3 is TGTGCCAGCAGCCAAGATTTGACGGGAATCCAAGAGACCCAGTACTTC.

This clone came up a few times. V is TRBV10-1 and J is TRBJ1-1, with D uncertain. Between the trimmed V and J ends, which lost 2 bases and 0 bases, there was a span of 7 bases. Germline V gene lookup returns CDR1 WNHNN and CDR2 SYGVQD (reference sequence). CDR3 length: 14 residues. CDR3 protein: CASSETGMNTEAFF. The CDR3 DNA sequence: TGCGCCAGCAGTGAGACGGGAATGAACACTGAAGCTTTCTTT.

The chain joins TRBV7-8 to TRBJ1-1; a weak D match, TRBD1 (6 bases). Between the trimmed V and J ends, which lost 5 bases and 4 bases, there was a span of 17 bases. Germline lookup yields CDR1 SGHVS and CDR2 FQNEAQ. The CDR3 runs to 15 residues. CDR3: CASSAPLGQITEAFF. DNA for the CDR3: TGTGCCAGCAGCGCTCCCTTGGGACAAATCACTGAAGCTTTCTTT.

The V gene is TRBV11-2, the J gene TRBJ1-4; D is undetermined. The germline V and J ends were trimmed by 5 bases and 5 bases, with 15 bases remaining between them. The CDR3 sequence is 15 residues long. Germline V gene lookup returns CDR1 SGHAT and CDR2 FQNNGV. The CDR3 loop reads CASSPDFGGNEKLFF. CDR3 in DNA: TGTGCCAGCAGCCCAGACTTCGGTGGCAATGAAAAACTGTTTTTT. The whole variable domain, filled in from reference TRBV11-2 and TRBJ1-4, reads EAGVAQSPRYKIIEKRQSVAFWCNPISGHATLYWYQQILGQGPKLLIQFQNNGVVDDSQLPKDRFSAERLKGVDSTLKIQPAKLEDSAVYLCASSPDFGGNEKLFFGSGTQLSVL.

This CDR3 reads CATPGQGKTITGELFF. CDR3 nucleotides: TGTGCCACCCCCGGACAGGGAAAGACGATAACCGGGGAGCTGTTTTTT. V gene TRBV27 combines with J gene TRBJ2-2; TRBD1 matches at 8 bases. CDR1 is MNHEY and CDR2 is SMNVEV in the germline V gene (reference sequence). The CDR3 has 16 amino acids. Losses at the gene ends were 10 bases for V and 5 bases for J; bases not matched to a gene: 15.

The J gene is TRBJ2-5, the V gene TRBV29-1, with D maybe TRBD2 (6 bases). The DNA end is a closer match to TRBJ2-7, so the J assignment may be wrong. The CDR3 consists of 16 residues. The germline V gene has CDR1 SQVTM and CDR2 ANQGSEA. CDR3: CSVEDLSGDMSYEQYF. The DNA of the CDR3 is TGCAGCGTTGAAGATCTGTCGGGAGATATGTCCTACGAGCAGTACTTC.